Reported below is one T cell receptor (beta chain). Under the authors' procedure: Estimates of nucleated cell counts were drawn from the amplification of reference gene primers. Only in-frame clones appear in the TCRdb table, and some are missing; sequencing was by immunoSEQ multiplex PCR. That table furnishes V, J and clone size, whereas the DNA furnished D and trimming. Among tens of thousands of clones listed, roughly 80% were seen once. The sample belongs to a study of blood T cell repertoires in COVID-19. The CDR3 spans 20 residues. The V and J ends lost 0 bases and 0 bases, in that order; junction bases with no gene match: 13. CDR1 and CDR2 (germline): SGHKS, YYEKEE (reference sequence).

Sequences were obtained from peripheral blood. This receptor was taken from a man aged 55-75 years with acute or convalescent COVID-19. This sequence joins TRBV5-5 and TRBJ1-5; 9 positions match TRBD1. The CDR3 loop reads CASSLAELYRGRDSNQPQHF. The CDR3 nucleotides are TGTGCCAGCAGCTTGGCGGAATTGTACAGGGGGCGCGATAGCAATCAGCCCCAGCATTTT.